Below are 28 T cell receptor beta chains sequenced from a single sample in a study of early stage breast cancer tumors. The method was immunoSEQ multiplex PCR; TCRdb's version includes in-frame clones alone and lacks a portion of them. The sample lists about 36,000 clones, around 70% occurring once. Sequenced: blood. The receptors were sampled from a person aged 55 to 75 with breast cancer.

The CDR3 loop is CASSPQGAWREAFF. The CDR3 DNA sequence: TGTGCCAGCAGCCCCCAGGGAGCCTGGAGGGAAGCTTTCTTT. The rearrangement links TRBV7-2 to TRBJ1-1; D might be TRBD1 (5 bases). V lost 5 bases and J 8 bases, leaving 18 bases between the germline ends. The CDR3 totals 14 residues. Germline-derived CDR1 and CDR2 are SGHTA and FQGNSA. The variable domain in full, with the rest retrieved from reference TRBV7-2 and TRBJ1-1, is GAGVSQSPSNKVTEKGKDVELRCDPISGHTALYWYRQSLGQGLEFLIYFQGNSAPDKSGLPSDRFSAERTGGSVSTLTIQRTQQEDSAVYLCASSPQGAWREAFFGQGTRLTVV.

Here the CDR3 DNA reads TGTGCCAGCTCACCACAGAGCGGTCTAGTTGATGAGCAGTTCTTC. This encodes CASSPQSGLVDEQFF. The chain has TRBV18 and TRBJ2-1; perhaps TRBD2 as D (5 bases). Between the trimmed V and J ends, which lost 1 base and 8 bases, there was a span of 15 bases. The CDR3 has 15 residues. Germline-derived CDR1 and CDR2 are KGHSH and LQKENI.

This clone was found a few times. V usage is TRBV4-1 and J usage is TRBJ2-7; 8 bases are shared with TRBD2. Unmatched junction bases numbered 14, after V lost 3 bases and J lost 1 base. CDR1 is MGHRA, CDR2 YSYEKL, per germline. The CDR3 runs 18 residues. The CDR3 nucleotides are TGCGCCAGCAGCCAGAGAATGAGGGGATTAGCGGGGTCCTACGAGCAGTACTTC. Protein sequence: CASSQRMRGLAGSYEQYF.

This clone turned up a few times. The chain employs TRBV6-1 and TRBJ1-6; possible D gene TRBD1, 6 bases. Per the germline V gene, CDR1 is MNHNS and CDR2 is SASEGT. Trimming cost V 6 bases and J 6 bases, with 12 bases left between them. The CDR3 consists of 14 residues. CDR3 protein: CASRGGLFNSPLHF. The CDR3 bases are TGTGCCAGCAGGGGGGGGCTGTTTAATTCACCCCTCCACTTT.

J is TRBJ1-2 and V is TRBV7-2, with D maybe TRBD1 (6 bases). The CDR3 sequence is 14 residues long. Germline CDR1 is SGHTA and CDR2 is FQGNSA. The V end was cut by 2 bases, the J end by 1 base, with 8 bases between. The CDR3 DNA is TGTGCCAGCAGCTTAAGACAGGTTAACTATGGCTACACCTTC. The encoded protein is CASSLRQVNYGYTF. Full variable domain (rest looked up from reference TRBV7-2 and TRBJ1-2): GAGVSQSPSNKVTEKGKDVELRCDPISGHTALYWYRQSLGQGLEFLIYFQGNSAPDKSGLPSDRFSAERTGGSVSTLTIQRTQQEDSAVYLCASSLRQVNYGYTFGSGTRLTVV.

The chain is built from TRBV28 and TRBJ1-4, with TRBD1 identical over 7 bases. This CDR3 is 16 amino acids long. Germline-derived CDR1 and CDR2 are MDHEN and SYDVKM. V was pared by 2 bases and J by 5 bases, with 8 bases of the junction left unmatched. CDR3 DNA sequence: TGTGCCAGCAGTTTACACGCACGGACAGGAAATGAAAAACTGTTTTTT. It is translated as CASSLHARTGNEKLFF.

This rearrangement joins TRBV2 to TRBJ2-5; possible D gene TRBD2, 5 bases. V lost 0 bases, J lost 5 bases, and 10 bases lay in between. CDR1 and CDR2 from the germline V gene are SNHLY and FYNNEI. This CDR3 is 14 amino acids long. The CDR3 DNA is TGTGCCAGCAGTGAAGCGGGAGTCAGGGAGACCCAGTACTTC. Its protein is CASSEAGVRETQYF.

The V and J genes are TRBV15 and TRBJ1-2; D call uncertain. V shed 0 bases and J shed 0 bases, with 11 bases lying between them. CDR1 is LNHNV and CDR2 is YYDKDF in the germline V gene (reference sequence). The length of the CDR3 is 16 residues. CDR3 in amino acids: CATSRDVGFTNYGYTF. For the CDR3, the DNA is TGTGCCACCAGCAGAGATGTGGGATTTACTAACTATGGCTACACCTTC.

This chain links TRBV7-8 with TRBJ2-3; D call uncertain. Per germline, CDR1 SGHVS and CDR2 FQNEAQ. The CDR3 totals 14 residues. V lost 0 bases and J lost 2, with 6 bases in between. CDR3 in DNA: TGTGCCAGCAGCTTAGCGCAGGCCACAGATACGCAGTATTTT. Translation gives CASSLAQATDTQYF.

The CDR3 nucleotides read TGTGCCAGTAGTATGCGGGCGGGAGGGGGCTACGAGCAGTACTTC. Protein sequence: CASSMRAGGGYEQYF. The rearrangement joins TRBV19 to TRBJ2-7; 9 positions agree with TRBD2. Germline CDR1 and CDR2: LNHDA and SQIVND (reference sequence). V lost 3 bases to trimming and J lost 3 bases; unmatched junction nucleotides: 6. CDR3 length equals 15 residues. Full variable domain (outside the CDR3, taken from reference TRBV19 and TRBJ2-7): DGGITQSPKYLFRKEGQNVTLSCEQNLNHDAMYWYRQDPGQGLRLIYYSQIVNDFQKGDIAEGYSVSREKKESFPLTVTSAQKNPTAFYLCASSMRAGGGYEQYFGPGTRLTVT.

This clone was picked up a small number of times. CDR3 sequence reads: CSAGDTDTQYF. The CDR3 coding sequence is TGCAGCGCTGGAGACACAGATACGCAGTATTTT. J is TRBJ2-3 and V is TRBV29-1, with D uncertain. Germline V CDR1 and CDR2: SQVTM, ANQGSEA. The CDR3 sequence is 11 residues long. Trimming pared 7 bases from V and 2 bases from J, leaving 7 bases between.

V gene TRBV9 combines with J gene TRBJ1-1, with D perhaps TRBD1 (5 bases). With 4 bases removed from V and 8 bases from J, the gap between germline ends came to 9 bases. This CDR3 has 11 residues. Germline assignment: CDR1 SGDLS and CDR2 YYNGEE. Here the CDR3 DNA reads TGTGCCAGCAGCCCCCAGGGAGAAGCTTTCTTT. Encoded protein: CASSPQGEAFF.

The rearrangement joins TRBV5-1 to TRBJ2-6; a possible D gene is TRBD1 (5 bases). The ends were cut back, 0 bases at V and 2 bases at J, with 9 bases in the middle. In germline, CDR1 is SGHRS, CDR2 YFSETQ. The CDR3 consists of 16 residues. DNA of the CDR3: TGCGCCAGCAGCTTGGGAAGGGGAACTGGGGCCAACGTCCTGACTTTC. Translation gives CASSLGRGTGANVLTF.

V and J are TRBV7-2 and TRBJ2-7, with D possibly TRBD1 on 5 matching bases. V lost 5 bases and J 4 bases, leaving 12 bases between the germline ends. The CDR3 extends over 13 amino acids. Looked up from germline, CDR1 is SGHTA and CDR2 is FQGNSA. CDR3 DNA: TGTGCCAGCAGCCAGGCAGGGTGGTACGAGCAGTACTTC. Protein sequence: CASSQAGWYEQYF.

The J gene is TRBJ2-5, the V gene TRBV28, with 7 bases identical to TRBD2. The CDR3 length is 15 residues. With 4 bases clipped from V and 5 bases from J, the junction kept 10 bases outside the gene matches. Per the germline V gene, CDR1 is MDHEN and CDR2 is SYDVKM. Written as DNA, the CDR3 is TGTGCCAGCAGTTGGGAGCAGCGGGGTGGGGAGACCCAGTACTTC. Its protein product is CASSWEQRGGETQYF.

This clone was recorded once. In nucleotides, the CDR3 is TGTGCCAGCAGCCGGACAGCCCACAGTCTGGATACGCAGTATTTT. This codes for CASSRTAHSLDTQYF. The chain links TRBV14 to TRBJ2-3; possibly TRBD1 for D (6 bases). The CDR3 spans 15 residues. The ends were cut back, 4 bases at V and 6 bases at J, with 17 bases in the middle. Germline CDR1 and CDR2: SGHDN and FVKESK.

This clone was found a few times. The junction departs from the called germline gene at one end, perhaps through a read error. V gene TRBV7-7 combines with J gene TRBJ1-1; D unclear. From germline, CDR1 is SSHAT and CDR2 FNYEAQ (reference sequence). The CDR3 is 13 amino acids. This CDR3 reads CASSPSLNTEAFF. CDR3 DNA: TGTGCTAGCAGCCCGTCTCTAAACACTGAAGCTTTCTTT.

The CDR3 nucleotides are TGTGCCACCCAAACGGGGACGGGGGTTAGCCAGCCCCAGCATTTT. It encodes CATQTGTGVSQPQHF. The chain combines TRBV6-5 with TRBJ1-5; maybe TRBD1 (5 bases). The CDR3 runs 15 residues. Germline values: CDR1 MNHEY, CDR2 SVGAGI. Between the trimmed V and J ends, which lost 10 bases and 7 bases, there was a span of 23 bases.

Note on this clone: Given the absence of the conserved phenylalanine or tryptophan at the CDR3 end, a read error is likely. The DNA is left out, because the CDR3 cannot be placed on it with certainty; the CDR3 is given as TCRdb lists it. The V call is TRBV2, the J call TRBJ1-1. Germline V gene data show CDR1 as SNHLY and CDR2 as FYNNEI. The CDR3 is 14 amino acids in total, end residues counted. The CDR3 loop is CASSAQRSVGFLLV.

The chain joins TRBV27 to TRBJ2-6; D not certain. Between the trimmed V and J ends, which lost 11 bases and 0 bases, there was a span of 14 bases. Germline-derived CDR1 and CDR2 are MNHEY and SMNVEV (reference sequence). The CDR3 is 15 amino acids. The CDR3 nucleotides are TGTGCCCTGACCGATTCCCTCTCTGGGGCCAACGTCCTGACTTTC. This sequence encodes CALTDSLSGANVLTF. Full variable domain (missing parts from reference TRBV27 and TRBJ2-6): EAQVTQNPRYLITVTGKKLTVTCSQNMNHEYMSWYRQDPGLGLRQIYYSMNVEVTDKGDVPEGYKVSRKEKRNFPLILESPSPNQTSLYFCALTDSLSGANVLTFGAGSRLTVL.

The chain joins TRBV6-5 to TRBJ2-7; 7 nucleotides align to TRBD1. J was trimmed by 2 bases and V by 0 bases; bases with no gene match: 4. The CDR3 consists of 15 residues. Germline V CDR1 and CDR2: MNHEY, SVGAGI. The CDR3 region is CASSYSGTAPYEQYF. The DNA for the CDR3 is TGTGCCAGCAGTTACTCCGGGACAGCTCCCTACGAGCAGTACTTC.

This chain uses TRBV28 with TRBJ1-2, with D possibly being TRBD1 (6 bases). Trimming left V 1 base short and J 7 bases short, with 13 bases between. The CDR3 length is 14 residues. From germline, CDR1 is MDHEN and CDR2 SYDVKM. The CDR3 DNA sequence: TGTGCCAGCAGTTTATCGGGGGGGCGGGGTGGCTACACCTTC. Protein: CASSLSGGRGGYTF.

The chain carries TRBV19 and TRBJ1-2; maybe TRBD1 (5 bases). Between the trimmed V and J ends, which lost 5 bases and 4 bases, there was a span of 20 bases. The CDR3 is 16 residues long. The germline V gene has CDR1 LNHDA and CDR2 SQIVND (reference sequence). The CDR3 protein is CASSLGDAPSSYGYTF. CDR3 in DNA: TGTGCCAGTAGTTTGGGGGATGCCCCCAGTTCCTATGGCTACACCTTC.

J is TRBJ1-5 and V is TRBV6-1; no clear D. CDR3 length: 13 amino acids. Germline V gene lookup returns CDR1 MNHNS and CDR2 SASEGT. Trimming shortened V by 3 bases and J by 6 bases, and 9 bases separated the two germline ends. The CDR3 nucleotides are TGTGCCAGCAGTGAGGGGATGGCTCAGCCCCAGCATTTT. Translation gives CASSEGMAQPQHF.

This clone was seen only a few times. The chain has TRBV27 and TRBJ2-7, with D perhaps being TRBD1 or TRBD2 (5 bases each). The CDR3 loop spans 13 amino acids. The germline gives CDR1 MNHEY, CDR2 SMNVEV (reference sequence). The V and J ends lost 3 bases and 6 bases respectively, with 12 bases between them. The CDR3 loop reads CASSLLLGVEQYF. The CDR3 DNA sequence: TGTGCCAGCAGTTTGCTCCTGGGGGTCGAGCAGTACTTC.

There are a few counts of this clone. This rearrangement joins TRBV11-2 to TRBJ2-7, with unresolved D. This CDR3 is built from 11 residues. The V and J ends lost 3 bases and 2 bases respectively, with 2 bases between them. The germline CDR1 and CDR2 sequences are SGHAT and FQNNGV. The CDR3 bases are TGTGCCAGCAGCTTTACCTACGAGCAGTACTTC. This gives the protein CASSFTYEQYF.

The CDR3 region is CASSPLTSGGGETQYF. The CDR3 region has the DNA TGTGCCAGCTCACCACTGACTAGCGGGGGAGGAGAGACCCAGTACTTC. The V gene is TRBV18, the J gene TRBJ2-5; 12 bases are shared with TRBD2. With 1 base clipped from V and 4 bases from J, the junction kept 4 bases outside the gene matches. Germline V gene data show CDR1 as KGHSH and CDR2 as LQKENI. The CDR3 extends over 16 amino acids.

The chain combines TRBV27 with TRBJ2-5; D gene unclear. CDR3 length equals 14 residues. Germline CDR1 is MNHEY and CDR2 is SMNVEV (reference sequence). Trimming took off 4 bases at V and 5 bases at J, with 14 bases between the two ends. The CDR3 nucleotides read TGTGCCAGCAGTTCCCCGGGCCTCGGGGAGACCCAGTACTTC. Translation gives CASSSPGLGETQYF.